Shown below are 30 T cell receptor beta chains from a single sample sequenced in a study of T cell repertoires in cytomegalovirus infection. One entry per CDR3 protein, called by TCRdb with MiXCR from the reads. The table has about 770,000 distinct CDR3 sequences, 29% seen once. For these TCRs, the target antigens are not known. The sequences come from cultured CD8+ T cells from PBMCs, collected from culture after CMV antigen stimulation. These receptors came from a human donor in good health (CMV status not recorded). Some clones in this sample may be carry-over from other donors' samples.

This clonotype appeared a few times. The rearrangement links TRBV4-1 to TRBJ1-4; D is unclear. V lost 1 base to trimming and J lost 8 bases, with 5 bases between them. The CDR3 runs to 12 residues. Germline CDR1 reads MGHRA; CDR2 reads YSYEKL. The CDR3, as DNA: TGCGCCAGCAGCCAAGGAACCGAAAAACTGTTTTTT. Translated, it gives CASSQGTEKLFF.

There are many counts of this clonotype. This sequence joins TRBV7-2 and TRBJ2-4, with 11 bases lining up with TRBD2. Germline V gene sequence: CDR1 SGHTA, CDR2 FQGNSA. The junction had 5 bases not matched to a gene; V was cut back by 1 base and J by 0 bases. This CDR3 spans 18 amino acids. In DNA form, the CDR3 reads TGTGCCAGCAGCTTAGAGCTAGCGGGGGGTTTAGCCAAAAACATTCAGTACTTC. It codes for CASSLELAGGLAKNIQYF.

The chain couples TRBV4-3 to TRBJ2-3, with D uncertain. CDR1 and CDR2 from the germline V gene are LGHNA and YSLEER. CDR3 length equals 17 residues. V lost 0 bases, J lost 0 bases, and 13 bases lay in between. The CDR3 loop reads CASSQETVGWSTDTQYF. In DNA, the CDR3 is TGCGCCAGCAGCCAAGAAACAGTGGGGTGGAGCACAGATACGCAGTATTTT.

In its sample, this clonotype was seen a few times. The gene calls are TRBV12-3 or TRBV12-4 and TRBJ2-5; maybe TRBD1 (5 bases). V lost 3 bases, J lost 4 bases, and 15 bases lay in between. This CDR3 spans 15 amino acids. CDR3: CASSFGTGPGETQYF. The CDR3 DNA follows: TGTGCCAGCAGTTTCGGCACAGGTCCAGGAGAGACCCAGTACTTC.

V and J are TRBV7-3 and TRBJ1-4; 8 bases line up with TRBD1. This CDR3 region has 16 residues. Losses at the gene ends were 1 base for V and 7 bases for J; bases not matched to a gene: 8. Germline loops: CDR1 SGHTA, CDR2 FQGTGA. CDR3 DNA: TGTGCCAGCAGCTTAAAGGAGACAGGGGCATGTGAAAAACTGTTTTTT. This translates into CASSLKETGACEKLFF.

The rearrangement joins TRBV10-3 to TRBJ2-7; TRBD2 matches 10 bases. This CDR3 contains 16 residues. Germline lookup yields CDR1 ENHRY and CDR2 SYGVKD. J lost 2 bases, V lost 3 bases, and 7 bases had no gene match. The CDR3: CAISERWTSGAYEQYF. DNA of the CDR3: TGTGCCATCAGTGAAAGGTGGACTAGCGGTGCCTACGAGCAGTACTTC.

V usage is TRBV29-1 and J usage is TRBJ1-4; D gene ambiguous. Trimming pared 7 bases from V and 10 bases from J, leaving 13 bases between. The CDR3 consists of 11 residues. Germline CDR1 and CDR2: SQVTM and ANQGSEA. CDR3 bases: TGCAGCGCCTCGTCCGGCGGAAAACTGTTTTTT. It yields the protein CSASSGGKLFF.

The CDR3 DNA reads TGTGCCAGCAGCTTAAACTACGGACTAGCGGTGACCCAGTACTTC. It encodes CASSLNYGLAVTQYF. The V call is TRBV11-3, the J call TRBJ2-5, with 10 bases fitting TRBD2. J gave up 7 bases and V 2 bases, and 7 bases lay outside the gene matches. CDR1 SGHNT and CDR2 YENEEA come from the germline V gene. The CDR3 contains 15 residues.

The CDR3 spells CASSPGLAGDEQFF. The DNA for the CDR3 is TGTGCCAGCAGTCCAGGACTAGCGGGCGATGAGCAGTTCTTC. This chain joins TRBV6-2 or TRBV6-3 and TRBJ2-1; 11 bases are a match to TRBD2. Germline-derived CDR1 and CDR2 are MNHEY and SVGEGT. The CDR3 loop spans 14 amino acids. V was clipped by 5 bases and J by 8 bases; unmatched bases: 5.

The chain uses TRBV4-2 and TRBJ2-2, with unresolved D. Between the trimmed V and J ends, which lost 1 base and 0 bases, there was a span of 9 bases. Germline CDR1 is LGHNA and CDR2 is YNFKEQ. This CDR3 has 16 amino acids. The CDR3 sequence is CASSQVGRSNTGELFF. The CDR3 bases are TGTGCCAGCAGCCAAGTGGGCAGGTCGAACACCGGGGAGCTGTTTTTT.

In this sample, this clonotype turned up many times. The rearrangement links TRBV19 to TRBJ1-1; D remains ambiguous. Between the trimmed V and J ends, which lost 2 bases and 7 bases, there was a span of 5 bases. The germline CDR1 and CDR2 sequences are LNHDA and SQIVND (reference sequence). This CDR3 region has 11 residues. DNA of the CDR3: TGTGCCAGTAGTATAACCAATGAAGCTTTCTTT. It encodes CASSITNEAFF.

The chain joins TRBV13 to TRBJ2-7; 7 bases are shared with TRBD1. Unmatched junction bases numbered 3, after V lost 1 base and J lost 6 bases. Germline V gene lookup returns CDR1 PRHDT and CDR2 FYEKMQ (reference sequence). The CDR3 consists of 13 residues. The chain's CDR3 is CASSLVGGREQYF. In DNA, the CDR3 is TGTGCCAGCAGCTTAGTAGGGGGCCGCGAGCAGTACTTC.

This chain joins TRBV7-9 and TRBJ1-1; a possible D gene is TRBD1 (5 bases). Trimming removed 3 bases at V and 6 bases at J, with 17 bases between. The CDR3 extends over 15 amino acids. From germline, CDR1 is SEHNR and CDR2 FQNEAQ (reference sequence). CDR3 DNA: TGTGCCAGCAGCTTGGGTTGGGGCGAACTCGCTGAAGCTTTCTTT. This encodes CASSLGWGELAEAFF.

This clonotype was counted only a few times. This sequence joins TRBV27 and TRBJ1-4, with D possibly being TRBD1 (5 bases). V dropped 5 bases and J dropped 7 bases, with 8 bases sitting between them. This CDR3 is 12 amino acids long. Per the germline V gene, CDR1 is MNHEY and CDR2 is SMNVEV (reference sequence). CDR3 in amino acids: CASSAGAEKLFF. In DNA, the CDR3 is TGTGCCAGCAGTGCCGGGGCTGAAAAACTGTTTTTT.

This clonotype was picked up a small number of times. The V and J genes are TRBV7-8 and TRBJ2-6; possibly TRBD2 for D (5 bases). Trimming cost V 5 bases and J 8 bases, with 16 bases left between them. CDR1 SGHVS and CDR2 FQNEAQ come from the germline V gene. The CDR3 runs to 15 residues. CDR3 loop: CASSNVGKGSNVLTF. The CDR3 DNA is TGTGCCAGCAGCAACGTCGGGAAGGGTTCCAACGTCCTGACTTTC.

This clonotype was counted at least ten times. This chain links TRBV4-2 with TRBJ2-2; 8 bases are a match to TRBD1. V trimming: 4 bases; J trimming: 1 base; junction bases outside the gene matches: 2. Germline CDR1 is LGHNA and CDR2 is YNFKEQ. This CDR3 contains 15 residues. DNA of the CDR3: TGTGCCAGCAGCCGCGACAGGGGGAACACCGGGGAGCTGTTTTTT. Protein sequence: CASSRDRGNTGELFF.

The chain employs TRBV5-4 and TRBJ2-5; TRBD1 aligns across 9 bases. Germline V lookup: CDR1 SGHNT, CDR2 YYREEE (reference sequence). After removal of 4 bases from V and 5 bases from J, the junction contained 9 bases not matched to a gene. The CDR3 has 15 amino acids. This CDR3 is CASSLGQGSGETQYF. The DNA of the CDR3 is TGTGCCAGCAGCCTGGGACAGGGATCGGGGGAGACCCAGTACTTC.

This clonotype was recorded a few times. V gene TRBV7-9 combines with J gene TRBJ2-1; D gene uncertain. V lost 5 bases and J lost 5, with 13 bases in between. CDR3 length equals 14 residues. Germline-derived CDR1 and CDR2 are SEHNR and FQNEAQ (reference sequence). The CDR3, as DNA: TGTGCCAGCAGCCCGAAGACTGATAACAATGAGCAGTTCTTC. Its translation: CASSPKTDNNEQFF. Using reference TRBV7-9 and TRBJ2-1 for the parts outside the CDR3, the full variable domain is DTGVSQNPRHKITKRGQNVTFRCDPISEHNRLYWYRQTLGQGPEFLTYFQNEAQLEKSRLLSDRFSAERPKGSFSTLEIQRTEQGDSAMYLCASSPKTDNNEQFFGPGTRLTVL.

In its sample, this clonotype was seen a few times. The CDR3, as DNA: TGCGCCAGCATCCTTACGACTAGCGGGGGTCTAAGCTCCTACAATGAGCAGTTCTTC. Its translation is CASILTTSGGLSSYNEQFF. The chain uses TRBV5-1 and TRBJ2-1, with 12 bases lining up with TRBD2. The trim removed 6 bases at V and 0 bases at J, leaving 13 bases unmatched. Germline V CDR1 and CDR2: SGHRS, YFSETQ. The CDR3 contains 19 residues.

In its sample, this clonotype was seen many times. This chain connects TRBV7-9 to TRBJ2-7, with 8 bases matching TRBD1. With 5 bases clipped from V and 3 bases from J, the junction kept 18 bases outside the gene matches. Germline V gene lookup returns CDR1 SEHNR and CDR2 FQNEAQ (reference sequence). This CDR3 has 18 amino acids. The DNA for the CDR3 is TGTGCCAGCAGCCGTCCGGGACAGGTACACGGAGGCAGCTACGAGCAGTACTTC. Amino acids: CASSRPGQVHGGSYEQYF.

This clonotype has only a few counts. V and J are TRBV6-6 and TRBJ1-4; TRBD1 might be the D (5 bases). The V end lost 8 bases, the J end lost 8 bases, and 15 bases lay between the germline ends. This CDR3 region has 13 residues. CDR1 and CDR2 (germline): MNHNY, SVGAGI (reference sequence). The CDR3 nucleotides are TGTGCCAGCCGGGCAACTAAGGGGGAAAAACTGTTTTTT. It encodes CASRATKGEKLFF.

This clonotype appeared a few times. The CDR3 loop reads CASSFAGRQETQYF. The DNA of the CDR3 is TGTGCCAGCAGCTTCGCCGGACGGCAAGAGACCCAGTACTTC. The rearrangement uses TRBV5-6 and TRBJ2-5, with unresolved D. The CDR3 spans 14 residues. Germline assignment: CDR1 SGHDT and CDR2 YYEEEE. V lost 2 bases to trimming and J lost 2 bases, with 10 bases between them. The whole variable domain, filled in from reference TRBV5-6 and TRBJ2-5, reads DAGVTQSPTHLIKTRGQQVTLRCSPKSGHDTVSWYQQALGQGPQFIFQYYEEEERQRGNFPDRFSGHQFPNYSSELNVNALLLGDSALYLCASSFAGRQETQYFGPGTRLLVL.

This clonotype was picked up a small number of times. The chain joins TRBV10-2 to TRBJ2-7; the match to TRBD2 covers 10 bases. The CDR3 is made up of 15 amino acids. J gave up 2 bases and V 2 bases, and 3 bases lay outside the gene matches. Germline CDR1 reads WSHSY; CDR2 reads SAAADI. The CDR3 region has the DNA TGCGCCAGCAGTGAGGGAAGCGGGGGGGCCTACGAGCAGTACTTC. Translating it yields CASSEGSGGAYEQYF.

The chain joins TRBV4-1 to TRBJ2-6; TRBD2 agrees at 8 bases. The junction had 8 bases not matched to a gene; V was cut back by 4 bases and J by 0 bases. Per the germline V gene, CDR1 is MGHRA and CDR2 is YSYEKL. This CDR3 contains 18 residues. CDR3 DNA: TGCGCCAGCAGCCCCGCAGCGGGGGCCTTCTCTGGGGCCAACGTCCTGACTTTC. Protein sequence: CASSPAAGAFSGANVLTF.

This clonotype showed up just a few times. The rearrangement links TRBV29-1 to TRBJ1-1, with D possibly being TRBD1 (5 bases). CDR1 SQVTM and CDR2 ANQGSEA come from the germline V gene. The CDR3 has 12 amino acids. V lost 8 bases to trimming and J lost 3 bases, with 13 bases between them. The CDR3 region is CSTEGTDTEAFF. CDR3 sequence (DNA): TGCAGCACCGAGGGGACCGACACTGAAGCTTTCTTT.

The chain combines TRBV7-9 with TRBJ2-5; 9 bases align to TRBD2. The CDR3 has 16 amino acids. The trim removed 4 bases at V and 5 bases at J, leaving 11 bases unmatched. The germline gives CDR1 SEHNR, CDR2 FQNEAQ (reference sequence). The CDR3 DNA is TGTGCCAGCAGCTACACCGAGGCGGGGGGGTGGGAGACCCAGTACTTC. This encodes CASSYTEAGGWETQYF. Based on the CDR3 plus reference TRBV7-9 and TRBJ2-5, the full variable domain is DTGVSQNPRHKITKRGQNVTFRCDPISEHNRLYWYRQTLGQGPEFLTYFQNEAQLEKSRLLSDRFSAERPKGSFSTLEIQRTEQGDSAMYLCASSYTEAGGWETQYFGPGTRLLVL.

This rearrangement joins TRBV7-6 to TRBJ1-3, with D maybe TRBD1 (5 bases). Germline CDR1 SGHVS, CDR2 FNYEAQ. The CDR3 sequence is 12 residues long. The CDR3 sequence: CAARDPGNTIYF. The CDR3 DNA reads as TGTGCAGCCAGGGATCCGGGAAACACCATATATTTT.

The chain is built from TRBV20-1 and TRBJ2-5; TRBD2 matches 7 bases. J gave up 1 base and V 3 bases, and 8 bases lay outside the gene matches. Germline V lookup: CDR1 DFQATT, CDR2 SNEGSKA (reference sequence). The CDR3 runs 15 residues. CDR3 in amino acids: CSARWGGSSQETQYF. CDR3 sequence (DNA): TGCAGTGCTAGGTGGGGGGGATCCTCCCAAGAGACCCAGTACTTC.

This clonotype was observed a handful of times. The chain uses TRBV19 and TRBJ2-3; 8 bases map to TRBD1. The trim removed 8 bases at V and 6 bases at J, leaving 10 bases unmatched. Germline V CDR1 and CDR2: LNHDA, SQIVND (reference sequence). The CDR3 spans 14 residues. The CDR3 sequence is CASVQGANGDTQYF. Written as DNA, the CDR3 is TGTGCCAGTGTCCAGGGGGCGAATGGGGATACGCAGTATTTT.

This clonotype appeared a few times. This CDR3 is CATGSSSYNEQFF. In DNA form, the CDR3 reads TGTGCCACCGGCTCGAGCTCCTACAATGAGCAGTTCTTC. This chain joins TRBV19 and TRBJ2-1; no definite D call. Trimming stripped 10 bases from V and 0 bases from J, with 10 bases between. Germline assignment: CDR1 LNHDA and CDR2 SQIVND (reference sequence). The CDR3 runs 13 residues.